This T cell receptor (beta chain) stems from a study of metastatic and nonmetastatic thyroid tumors. TCRdb reprocessed the PCR reads via MiXCR. The sample lists some 20,000 clones, 15% to 18% seen once, with around 20% in the top ten. Every patient underwent thyroid surgery untreated. This clone has at least ten counts. V was cut by 6 bases and J by 2 bases, with 13 bases left in between. Per the germline V gene, CDR1 is SGHNT and CDR2 is YENEEA. CDR3 length equals 14 residues. Sample: blood. This chain links TRBV11-3 with TRBJ1-2; no reliable D call. The TCR sequence derives from a female donor with papillary thyroid cancer or a benign thyroid nodule (not recorded which). Some clones in this sample may be carry-over from other donors' samples. CDR3 sequence (DNA): TGTGCCAGCAGACGTAGCGGTCTGAACTATGGCTACACCTTC. This encodes CASRRSGLNYGYTF.